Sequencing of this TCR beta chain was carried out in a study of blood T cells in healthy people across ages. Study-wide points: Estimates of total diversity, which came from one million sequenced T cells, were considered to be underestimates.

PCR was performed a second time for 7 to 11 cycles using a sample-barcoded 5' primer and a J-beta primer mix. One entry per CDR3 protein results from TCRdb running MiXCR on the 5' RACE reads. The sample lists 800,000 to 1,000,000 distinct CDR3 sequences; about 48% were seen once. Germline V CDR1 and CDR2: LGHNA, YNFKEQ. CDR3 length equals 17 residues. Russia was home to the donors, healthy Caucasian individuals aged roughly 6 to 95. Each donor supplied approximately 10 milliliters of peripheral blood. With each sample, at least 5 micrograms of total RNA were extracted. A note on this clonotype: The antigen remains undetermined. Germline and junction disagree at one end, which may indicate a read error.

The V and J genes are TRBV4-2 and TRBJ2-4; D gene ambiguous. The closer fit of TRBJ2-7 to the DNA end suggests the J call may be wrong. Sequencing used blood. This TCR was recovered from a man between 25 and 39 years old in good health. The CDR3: CANSQGKYKPENYEQYF. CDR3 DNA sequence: TGTGCCAACAGCCAAGGGAAATACAAACCTGAAAACTACGAGCAGTACTTC.